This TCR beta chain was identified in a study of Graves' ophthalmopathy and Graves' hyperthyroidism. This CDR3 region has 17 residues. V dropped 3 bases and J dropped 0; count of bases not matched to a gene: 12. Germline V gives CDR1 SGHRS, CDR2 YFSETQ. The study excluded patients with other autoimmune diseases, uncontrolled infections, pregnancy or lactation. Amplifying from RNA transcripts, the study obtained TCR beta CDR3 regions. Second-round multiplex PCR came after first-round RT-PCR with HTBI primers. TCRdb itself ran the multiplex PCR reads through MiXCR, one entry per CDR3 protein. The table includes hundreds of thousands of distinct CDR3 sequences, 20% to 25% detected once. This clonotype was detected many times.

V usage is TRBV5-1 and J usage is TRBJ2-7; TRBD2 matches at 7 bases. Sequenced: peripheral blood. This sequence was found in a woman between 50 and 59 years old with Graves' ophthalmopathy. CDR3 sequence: CASSYPPAGRFSYEQYF. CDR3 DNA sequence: TGCGCCAGCAGCTACCCTCCAGCGGGACGTTTCTCCTACGAGCAGTACTTC.